Detailed here is one T cell receptor beta chain. This clone was seen a single time. The antigen this receptor binds is unknown. No base quality information exists; no much larger clone differs at one position. The record originates from a study of T cell changes during pregnancy in multiple sclerosis (dated by TCRdb to about 2019). With regard to the full study: The study examined how the T cell repertoire changed over the course of pregnancy in women with multiple sclerosis.

The method behind the library was the immunoSEQ multiplex PCR assay. Held by TCRdb, this immuneACCESS table contains in-frame sequences only and omits some clones. Under half of the omission traces to an unresolved V gene where checked; the cause of the rest is unknown. The sample table holds about 80,000 clones, of which around 90% were seen once. The top ten constitute under 1.5% of the sample. V is cut by 10 bases and J by 1 base, and the space between the germline ends is 16 bases. The CDR3 contains 15 residues, cysteine and phenylalanine counted. Only CDR3 DNA remains: 45 bases, in frame from the first base. The CDR1 and CDR2 encoded by the germline V gene are ENHRY and SYGVKD.

The chain is encoded by TRBV10-3 joined to TRBJ2-2, with a weak D call of TRBD1 (5 bases match). The clonotype was recovered from a female donor with multiple sclerosis, enrolled in a pregnancy study. The source material was peripheral blood, sampled before pregnancy. The nucleotides are TGTGCCACAGAGTTTCAGGGTGGGAACACCGGGGAGCTGTTTTTT. Its protein reads: CATEFQGGNTGELFF.